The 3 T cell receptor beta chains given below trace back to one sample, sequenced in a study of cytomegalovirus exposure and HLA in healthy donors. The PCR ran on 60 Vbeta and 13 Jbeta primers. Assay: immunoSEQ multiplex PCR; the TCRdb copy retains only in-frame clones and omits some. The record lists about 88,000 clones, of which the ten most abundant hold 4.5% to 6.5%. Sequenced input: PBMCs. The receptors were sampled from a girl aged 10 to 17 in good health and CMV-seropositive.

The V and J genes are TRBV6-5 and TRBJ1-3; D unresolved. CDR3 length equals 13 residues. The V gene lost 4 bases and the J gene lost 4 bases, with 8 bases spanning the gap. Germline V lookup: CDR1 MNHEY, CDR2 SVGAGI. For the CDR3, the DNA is TGTGCCAGCAGTTCCCGTTTGGGAAACACCATATATTTT. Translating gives CASSSRLGNTIYF.

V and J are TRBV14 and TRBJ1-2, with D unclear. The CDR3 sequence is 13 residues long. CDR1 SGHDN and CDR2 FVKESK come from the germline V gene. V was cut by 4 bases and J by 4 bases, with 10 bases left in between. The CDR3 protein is CASSPSRSYGYTF. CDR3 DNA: TGTGCCAGCAGCCCGAGCCGCTCCTATGGCTACACCTTC.

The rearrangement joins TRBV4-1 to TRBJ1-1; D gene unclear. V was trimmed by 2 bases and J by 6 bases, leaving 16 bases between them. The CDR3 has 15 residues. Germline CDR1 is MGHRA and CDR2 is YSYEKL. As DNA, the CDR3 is TGCGCCAGCAGCCAAAACCGGGTCCCGAGCCCTGAAGCTTTCTTT. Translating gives CASSQNRVPSPEAFF.